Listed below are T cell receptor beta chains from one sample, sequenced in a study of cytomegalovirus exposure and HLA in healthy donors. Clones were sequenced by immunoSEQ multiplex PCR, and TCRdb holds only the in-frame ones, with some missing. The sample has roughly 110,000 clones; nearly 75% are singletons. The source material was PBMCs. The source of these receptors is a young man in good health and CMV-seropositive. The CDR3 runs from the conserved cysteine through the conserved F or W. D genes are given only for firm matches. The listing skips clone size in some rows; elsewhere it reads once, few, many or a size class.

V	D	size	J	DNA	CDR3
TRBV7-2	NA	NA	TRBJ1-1	TGTGCCAGCAACTTGCGGGCCCTTAACACTGAAGCTTTCTTT	CASNLRALNTEAFF
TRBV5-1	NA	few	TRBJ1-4	TGCGCCAGCAGCTTGAATTTAGACAGTACTTCAACTAATGAAAAACTGTTTTTT	CASSLNLDSTSTNEKLFF
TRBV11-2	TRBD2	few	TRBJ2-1	TGTGCCAGCAGCCCCGGGGGGAATGAGCAGTTCTTC	CASSPGGNEQFF
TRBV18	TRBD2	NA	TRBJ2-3	TGTGCCAGCAACCTAGCGGGTACAGATACGCAGTATTTT	CASNLAGTDTQYF
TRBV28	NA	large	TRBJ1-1	TGTGCCAGCAGTCCCTCCGGGAACACTGAAGCTTTCTTT	CASSPSGNTEAFF
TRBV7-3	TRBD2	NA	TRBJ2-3	TGTGCCAGCAGCCTACACCCCGGGGAGGGAGATACGCAGTATTTT	CASSLHPGEGDTQYF
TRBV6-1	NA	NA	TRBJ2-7	TGTGCCAGCAGCCTAGAGGGGGGGTGGGAGCAGTACTTC	CASSLEGGWEQYF
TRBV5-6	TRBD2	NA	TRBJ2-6	TGTGCCAGCAGCTTGGGTCGGGGGGGCGCTGGGGCCAACGTCCTGACTTTC	CASSLGRGGAGANVLTF
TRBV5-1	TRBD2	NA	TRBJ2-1	TGCGCCAGCAGCTTGAGGTGGCGGGGGACCTCGGATGAGCAGTTCTTC	CASSLRWRGTSDEQFF
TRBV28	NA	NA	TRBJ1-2	TGTGCCAGCAGTTTGGGAGAATATGGCTACACCTTC	CASSLGEYGYTF
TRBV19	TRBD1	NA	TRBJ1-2	TGTGCCAGTAGCCAGGGGGTCCCGGTCTATGGCTACACCTTC	CASSQGVPVYGYTF
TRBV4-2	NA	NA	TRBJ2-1	TGTGCCAGCAGCCAAGCCCTTTTGGGAGACTACAATGAGCAGTTCTTC	CASSQALLGDYNEQFF
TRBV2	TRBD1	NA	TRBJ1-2	TGTGCCAGCAGGGACGACAGGGAGGGCTACACCTTC	CASRDDREGYTF
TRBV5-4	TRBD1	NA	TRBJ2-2	TGTGCCAGCAGCTCCTCAGGGGGCGCAAACACCGGGGAGCTGTTTTTT	CASSSSGGANTGELFF
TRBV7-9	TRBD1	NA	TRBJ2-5	TGTGCCAGCAGCAACGACAGGGGGGCTCCTGGGTCCCAGTACTTC	CASSNDRGAPGSQYF
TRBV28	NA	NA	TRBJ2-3	TGTGCCAGCAGTTCCCCGTACAGGGCAACGGCAGATACGCAGTATTTT	CASSSPYRATADTQYF
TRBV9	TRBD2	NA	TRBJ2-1	TGTGCCAGCAGCGCACCTGTTGGTAGCGGGAACAATGAGCAGTTCTTC	CASSAPVGSGNNEQFF
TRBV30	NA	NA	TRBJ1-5	TGTGCCTGGAGTGGCCCAGGGGACACTAATCAGCCCCAGCATTTT	CAWSGPGDTNQPQHF
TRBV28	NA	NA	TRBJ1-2	TGTGCCAGCAGTCTCCTTTGGGAGCGCGGGGGGCGTGGCTACACCTTC	CASSLLWERGGRGYTF
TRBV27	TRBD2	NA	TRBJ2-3	TGTGCCAGCAGTGACCTACTAGCGGGGGGGCCGGCGCAGTATTTT	CASSDLLAGGPAQYF